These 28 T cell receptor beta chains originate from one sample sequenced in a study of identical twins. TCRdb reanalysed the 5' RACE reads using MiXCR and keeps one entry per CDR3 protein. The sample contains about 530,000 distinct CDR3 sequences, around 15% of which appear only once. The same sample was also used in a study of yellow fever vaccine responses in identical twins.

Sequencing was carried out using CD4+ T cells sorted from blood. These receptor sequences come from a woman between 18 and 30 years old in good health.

The DNA for the CDR3 is TGTGCCAGCAGCTTAGATAACAGGGGGGAGCTGTTTTTT. It codes for CASSLDNRGELFF. The rearrangement links TRBV7-7 to TRBJ2-2, with D maybe TRBD1 (5 bases). The CDR3 is 13 amino acids. The germline V gene has CDR1 SSHAT and CDR2 FNYEAQ (reference sequence). Trimming shortened V by 1 base and J by 8 bases, and 8 bases separated the two germline ends. Together with reference TRBV7-7 and TRBJ2-2, the CDR3 gives the full variable domain: GAGVSQSPRYKVTKRGQDVTLRCDPISSHATLYWYQQALGQGPEFLTYFNYEAQPDKSGLPSDRFSAERPEGSISTLTIQRTEQRDSAMYRCASSLDNRGELFFGEGSRLTVL.

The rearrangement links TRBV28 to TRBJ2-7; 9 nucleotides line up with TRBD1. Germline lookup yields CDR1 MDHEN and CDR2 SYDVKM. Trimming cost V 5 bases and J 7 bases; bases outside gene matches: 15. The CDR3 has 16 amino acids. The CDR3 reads CASSEAGTGPLGEQYF. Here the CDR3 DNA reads TGTGCCAGCAGTGAAGCCGGGACAGGGCCTTTAGGAGAGCAGTACTTC.

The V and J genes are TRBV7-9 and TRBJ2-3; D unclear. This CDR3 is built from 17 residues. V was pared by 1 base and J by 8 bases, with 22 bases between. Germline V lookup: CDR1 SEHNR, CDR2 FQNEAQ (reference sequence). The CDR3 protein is CASSLGSFKTAAGTQYF. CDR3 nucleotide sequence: TGTGCCAGCAGCTTAGGGTCCTTTAAGACGGCTGCAGGTACGCAGTATTTT.

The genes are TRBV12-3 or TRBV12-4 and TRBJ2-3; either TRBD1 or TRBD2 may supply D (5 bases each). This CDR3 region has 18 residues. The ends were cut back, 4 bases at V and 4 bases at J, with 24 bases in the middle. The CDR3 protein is CASSSRVLVGLAADTQYF. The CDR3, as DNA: TGTGCCAGCAGTTCCCGGGTTTTAGTGGGGCTAGCCGCAGATACGCAGTATTTT.

This chain's CDR3 is CSGQAGRPAVEAFF. CDR3 coding DNA: TGCAGTGGCCAGGCGGGACGGCCTGCGGTGGAAGCTTTCTTT. This chain connects TRBV20-1 to TRBJ1-1; TRBD1 might be the D (5 bases). The ends were cut back, 7 bases at V and 8 bases at J, with 23 bases in the middle. Germline V CDR1 and CDR2: DFQATT, SNEGSKA (reference sequence). The CDR3 length is 14 residues.

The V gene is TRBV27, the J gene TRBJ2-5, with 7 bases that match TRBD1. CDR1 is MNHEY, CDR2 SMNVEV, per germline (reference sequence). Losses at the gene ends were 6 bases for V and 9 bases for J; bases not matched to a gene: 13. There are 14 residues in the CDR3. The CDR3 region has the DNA TGTGCCAGCAGAGGCACGGGACAGCTACCTTCCCAGTACTTC. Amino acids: CASRGTGQLPSQYF.

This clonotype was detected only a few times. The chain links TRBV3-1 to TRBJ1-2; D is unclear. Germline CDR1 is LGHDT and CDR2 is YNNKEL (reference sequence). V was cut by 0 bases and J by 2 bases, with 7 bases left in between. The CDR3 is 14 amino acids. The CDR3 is CASSQESRNYGYTF. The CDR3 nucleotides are TGTGCCAGCAGCCAAGAGTCCAGGAACTATGGCTACACCTTC.

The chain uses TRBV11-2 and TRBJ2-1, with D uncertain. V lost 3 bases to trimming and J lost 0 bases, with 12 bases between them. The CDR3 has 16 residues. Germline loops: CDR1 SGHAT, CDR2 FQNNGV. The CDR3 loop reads CASSFESWSSYNEQFF. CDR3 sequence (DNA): TGTGCCAGCAGCTTCGAAAGCTGGAGCTCCTACAATGAGCAGTTCTTC.

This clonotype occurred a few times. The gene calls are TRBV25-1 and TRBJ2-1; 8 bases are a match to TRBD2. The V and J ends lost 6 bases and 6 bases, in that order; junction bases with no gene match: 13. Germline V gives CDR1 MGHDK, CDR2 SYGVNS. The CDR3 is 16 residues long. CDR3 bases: TGTGCCAGCAGCCGACAAGGAGCGGGAGCCTCCAATGAGCAGTTCTTC. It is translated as CASSRQGAGASNEQFF.

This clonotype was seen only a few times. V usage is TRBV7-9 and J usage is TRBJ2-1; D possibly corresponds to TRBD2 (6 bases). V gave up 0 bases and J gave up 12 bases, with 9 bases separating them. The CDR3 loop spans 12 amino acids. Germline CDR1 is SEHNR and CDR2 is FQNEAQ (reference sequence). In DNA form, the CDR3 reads TGTGCCAGCAGCTTAGCCCAGGGAGGGCAGTTCTTC. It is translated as CASSLAQGGQFF.

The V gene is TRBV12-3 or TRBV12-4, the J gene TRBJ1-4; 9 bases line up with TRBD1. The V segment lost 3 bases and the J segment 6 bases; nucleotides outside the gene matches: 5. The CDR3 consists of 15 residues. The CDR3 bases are TGTGCCAGCAGTTTCGTACAGGGGGCGCATGAAAAACTGTTTTTT. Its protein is CASSFVQGAHEKLFF.

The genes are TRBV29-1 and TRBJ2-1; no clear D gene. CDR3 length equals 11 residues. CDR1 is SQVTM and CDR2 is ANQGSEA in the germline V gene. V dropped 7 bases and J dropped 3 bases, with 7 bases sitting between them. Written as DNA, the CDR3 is TGCAGCGGGGGTAACTACAATGAGCAGTTCTTC. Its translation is CSGGNYNEQFF.

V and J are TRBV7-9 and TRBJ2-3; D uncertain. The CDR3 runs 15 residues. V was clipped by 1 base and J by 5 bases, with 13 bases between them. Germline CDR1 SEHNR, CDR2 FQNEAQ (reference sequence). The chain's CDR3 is CASSLDLRVEDTQYF. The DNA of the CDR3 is TGTGCCAGCAGCTTAGACCTACGAGTGGAAGATACGCAGTATTTT.

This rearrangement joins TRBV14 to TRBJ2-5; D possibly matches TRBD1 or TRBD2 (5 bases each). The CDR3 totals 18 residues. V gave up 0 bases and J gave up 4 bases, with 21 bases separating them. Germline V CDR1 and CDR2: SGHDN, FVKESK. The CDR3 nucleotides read TGTGCCAGCAGCCAAGAACGATCAGGAGAGGGGCGTCGAGAGACCCAGTACTTC. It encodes CASSQERSGEGRRETQYF.

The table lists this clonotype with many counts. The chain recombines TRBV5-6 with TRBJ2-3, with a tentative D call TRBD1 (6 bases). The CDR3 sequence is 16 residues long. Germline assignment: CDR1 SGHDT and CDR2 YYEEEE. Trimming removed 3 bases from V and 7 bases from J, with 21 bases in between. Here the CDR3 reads CASSSLGTFDLYTQYF. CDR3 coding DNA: TGTGCCAGCAGCTCCCTCGGGACATTCGATTTGTATACGCAGTATTTT.

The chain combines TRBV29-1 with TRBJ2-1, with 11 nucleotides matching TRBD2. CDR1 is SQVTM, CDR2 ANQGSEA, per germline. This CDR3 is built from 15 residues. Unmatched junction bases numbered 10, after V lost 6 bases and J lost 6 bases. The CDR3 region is CSVAYSGGASNEQFF. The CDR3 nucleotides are TGCAGCGTAGCTTATAGCGGGGGGGCGTCCAATGAGCAGTTCTTC.

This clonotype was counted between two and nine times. CDR3 DNA sequence: TGTGCCAGCCGCTCCTCGGGGGGTTCGGGATATAGCAATCAGCCCCAGCATTTT. Amino acid sequence: CASRSSGGSGYSNQPQHF. The chain joins TRBV28 to TRBJ1-5; D is possibly TRBD1 (5 bases). Germline CDR1 is MDHEN and CDR2 is SYDVKM. The CDR3 runs 18 residues. V lost 8 bases to trimming and J lost 0 bases, with 23 bases between them.

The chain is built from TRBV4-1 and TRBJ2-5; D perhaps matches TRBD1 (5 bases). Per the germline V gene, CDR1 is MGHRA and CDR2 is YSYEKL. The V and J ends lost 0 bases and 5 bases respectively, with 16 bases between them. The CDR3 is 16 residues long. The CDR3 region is CASSQELGQGFETQYF. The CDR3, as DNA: TGCGCCAGCAGCCAAGAATTGGGGCAGGGTTTTGAGACCCAGTACTTC.

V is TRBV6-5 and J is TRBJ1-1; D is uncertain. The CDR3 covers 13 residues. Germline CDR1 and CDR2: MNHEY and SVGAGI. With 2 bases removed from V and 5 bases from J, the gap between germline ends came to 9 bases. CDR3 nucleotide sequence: TGTGCCAGCAGTTACCACGGAGATACTGAAGCTTTCTTT. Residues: CASSYHGDTEAFF.

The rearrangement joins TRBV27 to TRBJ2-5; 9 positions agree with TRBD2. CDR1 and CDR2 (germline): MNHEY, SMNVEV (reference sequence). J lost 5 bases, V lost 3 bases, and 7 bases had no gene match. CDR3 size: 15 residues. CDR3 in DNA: TGTGCCAGCAGTTTGGGCGGGGGGGCCCGTGAGACCCAGTACTTC. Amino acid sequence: CASSLGGGARETQYF.

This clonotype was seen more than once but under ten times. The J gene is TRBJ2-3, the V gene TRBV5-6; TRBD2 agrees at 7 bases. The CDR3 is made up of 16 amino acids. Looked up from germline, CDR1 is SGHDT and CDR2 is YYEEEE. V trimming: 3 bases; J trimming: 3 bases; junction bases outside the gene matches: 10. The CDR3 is CASSSPGLLTTDTQYF. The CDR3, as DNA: TGTGCCAGCAGCTCCCCGGGACTACTGACAACAGATACGCAGTATTTT.

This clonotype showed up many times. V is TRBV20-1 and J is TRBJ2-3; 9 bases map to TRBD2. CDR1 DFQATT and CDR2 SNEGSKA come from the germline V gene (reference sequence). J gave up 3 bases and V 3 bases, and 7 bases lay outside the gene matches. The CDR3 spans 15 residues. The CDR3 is CSASNRRGGTDTQYF. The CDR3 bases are TGCAGTGCTAGTAATAGGCGGGGGGGTACAGATACGCAGTATTTT.

The CDR3 DNA sequence: TGTGCCAGCAGTTTATTGAGGACCTACGAGCAGTACTTC. This gives the protein CASSLLRTYEQYF. The chain joins TRBV12-3 or TRBV12-4 to TRBJ2-7, with no clear D. The CDR3 has 13 residues. V was cut by 2 bases and J by 2 bases, with 7 bases left in between.

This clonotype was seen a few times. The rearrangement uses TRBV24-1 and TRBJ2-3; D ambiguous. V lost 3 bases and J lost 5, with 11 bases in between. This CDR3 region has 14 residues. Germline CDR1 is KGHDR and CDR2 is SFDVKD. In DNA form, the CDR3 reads TGTGCCACCAGTGATACCAGACCTGGAGATACGCAGTATTTT. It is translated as CATSDTRPGDTQYF.

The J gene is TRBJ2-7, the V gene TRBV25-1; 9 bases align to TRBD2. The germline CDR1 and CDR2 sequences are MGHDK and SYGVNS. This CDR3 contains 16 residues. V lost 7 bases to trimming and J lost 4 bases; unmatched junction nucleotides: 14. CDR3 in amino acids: CASTPAVGSGGYEQYF. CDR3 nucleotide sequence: TGTGCCAGCACCCCGGCCGTTGGGAGCGGGGGGTACGAGCAGTACTTC.

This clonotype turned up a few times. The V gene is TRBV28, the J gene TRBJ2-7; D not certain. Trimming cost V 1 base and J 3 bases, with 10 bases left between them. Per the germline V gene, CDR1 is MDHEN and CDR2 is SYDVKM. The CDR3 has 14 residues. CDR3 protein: CASSLFGGSYEQYF. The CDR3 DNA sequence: TGTGCCAGCAGTTTATTCGGCGGCAGCTACGAGCAGTACTTC.

CDR3 amino acids: CSALGHANTGELFF. The CDR3 nucleotides are TGCAGTGCACTTGGACACGCGAACACCGGGGAGCTGTTTTTT. The chain uses TRBV20-1 and TRBJ2-2; tentative D call: TRBD1 (5 bases). Trimming removed 6 bases from V and 0 bases from J, with 11 bases in between. The CDR3 is made up of 14 amino acids. The germline V gene encodes CDR1 DFQATT and CDR2 SNEGSKA (reference sequence).

CDR3 sequence reads: CASSLGQGDGYTF. The CDR3 nucleotides read TGCGCCAGCAGCTTGGGACAGGGGGATGGCTACACCTTC. The chain has TRBV5-1 and TRBJ1-2, with TRBD1 matching 9 bases. CDR1 and CDR2 from the germline V gene are SGHRS and YFSETQ. CDR3 length: 13 residues. Losses at the gene ends were 0 bases for V and 6 bases for J; bases not matched to a gene: 0.